These 8 T cell receptor beta chains share one sample of origin, sequenced in a study of blood T cell repertoires in COVID-19. The assay was immunoSEQ multiplex PCR, and TCRdb's table has in-frame clones only and misses some. Of over 300,000 clones in the sample, around 80% were seen once. The specimen was peripheral blood. The source of these receptors is a woman between 50 and 59 years old with acute or convalescent COVID-19.

V and J are TRBV6-5 and TRBJ2-1; 7 nucleotides line up with TRBD1. Germline trimming cut 4 bases from V and 6 bases from J; bases unmatched to any gene: 3. The length of the CDR3 is 13 residues. CDR1 is MNHEY and CDR2 is SVGAGI in the germline V gene. CDR3 bases: TGTGCCAGCAGTTCAGACAGGGCCAATGAGCAGTTCTTC. This encodes CASSSDRANEQFF.

The chain uses TRBV25-1 and TRBJ1-4, with 7 bases matching TRBD1. CDR3 length: 15 amino acids. V shed 5 bases and J 7 bases; nucleotides not matched to a gene: 10. Germline V CDR1 and CDR2: MGHDK, SYGVNS. The CDR3 bases are TGTGCCAGCAGTCCGGTCCTAGGGGGCACTGAAAAACTGTTTTTT. It is translated as CASSPVLGGTEKLFF. Filled out from reference TRBV25-1 and TRBJ1-4, the complete variable domain reads EADIYQTPRYLVIGTGKKITLECSQTMGHDKMYWYQQDPGMELHLIHYSYGVNSTEKGDLSSESTVSRIRTEHFPLTLESARPSHTSQYLCASSPVLGGTEKLFFGSGTQLSVL.

CDR3 loop: CASRRSRNTEAFF. The CDR3 bases are TGTGCCAGCAGAAGATCCAGGAACACTGAAGCTTTCTTT. The chain joins TRBV28 to TRBJ1-1, with D uncertain. The CDR3 consists of 13 residues. Germline lookup yields CDR1 MDHEN and CDR2 SYDVKM. V was shortened by 6 bases and J by 1 base, with 9 bases between the two germline ends.

J is TRBJ2-2 and V is TRBV5-1, with TRBD1 matching 8 bases. The CDR3 spans 16 residues. Germline V lookup: CDR1 SGHRS, CDR2 YFSETQ. Trimming removed 3 bases from V and 2 bases from J; junction bases left unmatched: 6. The DNA for the CDR3 is TGCGCCAGCAGCTCAAGGACAGGGACTAACACCGGGGAGCTGTTTTTT. This codes for CASSSRTGTNTGELFF.

The chain carries TRBV21-1 and TRBJ1-1; the listed D gene, TRBD1, was not tested against the DNA. TRBV21-1 is a pseudogene locus. This CDR3 has 18 residues. Here the CDR3 reads CASSNRPGTGPLNTEAFF. As DNA, the CDR3 is TGTGCCAGCAGCAACAGGCCCGGGACAGGTCCCCTGAACACTGAAGCTTTCTTT.

This chain links TRBV19 with TRBJ1-5, with unresolved D. V was shortened by 5 bases and J by 4 bases, with 9 bases between the two germline ends. The CDR3 contains 13 residues. Germline CDR1 reads LNHDA; CDR2 reads SQIVND (reference sequence). The chain's CDR3 is CASSPTENQPQHF. In nucleotides, the CDR3 is TGTGCCAGTAGTCCAACAGAGAATCAGCCCCAGCATTTT.

This rearrangement joins TRBV15 to TRBJ2-1; 8 bases are shared with TRBD1. V was clipped by 1 base and J by 4 bases; unmatched bases: 9. The length of the CDR3 is 17 residues. CDR1 LNHNV and CDR2 YYDKDF come from the germline V gene (reference sequence). The CDR3, as DNA: TGTGCCACCAGCAGAGGGGTTAGGACAGGGCTGTACAATGAGCAGTTCTTC. It specifies CATSRGVRTGLYNEQFF.

This clone has only a few counts. The V gene is TRBV4-3, the J gene TRBJ1-2, with 9 bases that match TRBD1. The germline V gene has CDR1 LGHNA and CDR2 YSLEER. Germline trimming cut 3 bases from V and 3 bases from J; bases unmatched to any gene: 5. This CDR3 region has 15 residues. The CDR3 region has the DNA TGCGCCAGCAGCCAGGGACAGGGTGGGTACTATGGCTACACCTTC. This translates into CASSQGQGGYYGYTF.